This T cell receptor beta chain is from a study of cytomegalovirus exposure and HLA in healthy donors. Amplification used 60 Vbeta primers and 13 Jbeta primers. Measured with immunoSEQ multiplex PCR; TCRdb has only the in-frame clones, and not every one. Of about 180,000 clones in the sample, roughly 82% were seen once. Trimming pared 9 bases from V and 1 base from J, leaving 18 bases between. Germline values: CDR1 MNHNY, CDR2 SVGAGI (reference sequence). This CDR3 is built from 15 residues. Sequencing was performed on PBMCs. J is TRBJ1-1 and V is TRBV6-6; possibly TRBD1 for D (6 bases). The TCR originated in a man aged 40-50 years in good health and CMV-seronegative. This chain's CDR3 is CASHYAQGQNTEAFF. The CDR3 nucleotides are TGTGCCAGTCATTACGCTCAGGGGCAGAACACTGAAGCTTTCTTT.